Listed below are T cell receptor beta chains from one sample, sequenced in a study of T cell changes during pregnancy in multiple sclerosis. Assay: immunoSEQ multiplex PCR; the TCRdb copy retains only in-frame clones and omits some. The data show tens of thousands of clones, about 85% seen once. The sequencing here drew on peripheral blood, taken before pregnancy. The receptor set was obtained from a female donor with multiple sclerosis, enrolled in a pregnancy study. CDR3s include the opening cysteine and the closing phenylalanine or tryptophan. Each record gives: V gene, J gene, D gene, clone size, CDR3 protein, CDR3 DNA. The D gene is left open where the match is weak. Clone size is not always given. Where it is, it says once, few, many or a class for expanded clones.

TRBV10-1,TRBJ2-2,-,-,CASSWDLNTGELFF,TGCGCCAGCAGTTGGGACTTAAACACCGGGGAGCTGTTTTTT
TRBV6-1,TRBJ1-1,-,few,CASSGRGSNTEAFF,TGTGCCAGCAGTGGCAGGGGCTCGAACACTGAAGCTTTCTTT
TRBV29-1,TRBJ2-2,-,-,CSVLPTTNTGELFF,TGCAGCGTTCTCCCGACAACGAACACCGGGGAGCTGTTTTTT
TRBV28,TRBJ2-7,-,once,CASSPFMVQQSGRYEQYF,TGTGCCAGCAGTCCTTTTATGGTCCAACAGTCTGGAAGATACGAGCAGTACTTC
TRBV7-2,TRBJ1-4,-,-,CASSLRQEAEKLFF,TGTGCCAGCAGCTTGCGACAGGAGGCGGAAAAACTGTTTTTT
TRBV5-8,TRBJ2-7,-,-,CASSLISGRSYEQYF,TGTGCCAGCAGCTTAATATCAGGCCGCTCCTACGAGCAGTACTTC
TRBV7-2,TRBJ2-7,TRBD2,-,CASSPGLAGGSSYEQYF,TGTGCCAGCAGCCCGGGACTAGCGGGGGGGAGCTCCTACGAGCAGTACTTC
TRBV4-2,TRBJ1-6,-,few,CASSLDPGSPLHF,TGTGCCAGCAGCCTTGACCCGGGATCACCCCTCCACTTT
TRBV4-2,TRBJ2-7,TRBD1,-,CASSRGQGPSEQYF,TGTGCCAGCAGCCGGGGACAGGGTCCATCCGAGCAGTACTTC
TRBV2,TRBJ2-1,TRBD2,-,CASSARLAGGGGEQFF,TGTGCCAGCAGTGCGCGACTAGCGGGGGGGGGTGGTGAGCAGTTCTTC
TRBV11-2,TRBJ1-4,-,-,CASSLERGVGVLFF,TGTGCCAGCAGCTTAGAACGTGGAGTGGGTGTACTGTTTTTT
TRBV10-2,TRBJ2-7,-,-,CASLRDSTYEQYF,TGCGCCAGCCTAAGGGACTCAACCTACGAGCAGTACTTC
TRBV5-1,TRBJ2-5,TRBD1,-,CASSLSTRDRETQYF,TGCGCCAGCAGCTTAAGCACCCGGGACAGGGAGACCCAGTACTTC
TRBV6-1,TRBJ2-7,TRBD2,once,CASSRAGGSSYEQYF,TGTGCCAGCAGTCGAGCGGGGGGAAGCTCCTACGAGCAGTACTTC
TRBV19,TRBJ2-1,TRBD2,-,CASSYGGSIDNEQFF,TGTGCCAGTAGTTACGGCGGGAGTATAGACAATGAGCAGTTCTTC
TRBV5-1,TRBJ2-7,-,-,CASSLAPRGSYEQYF,TGCGCCAGCAGCTTGGCGCCGCGGGGTTCCTACGAGCAGTACTTC
TRBV29-1,TRBJ2-2,TRBD1,-,CSGRTGVTGELFF,TGCAGCGGACGGACAGGGGTCACCGGGGAGCTGTTTTTT
TRBV19,TRBJ1-5,TRBD1,once,CASSIVRGPQPQHF,TGTGCCAGTAGTATAGTCAGGGGGCCTCAGCCCCAGCATTTT
TRBV19,TRBJ2-1,TRBD1,-,CASSSPGGNEQFF,TGTGCCAGTAGTTCTCCAGGGGGCAATGAGCAGTTCTTC
TRBV6-1,TRBJ1-1,TRBD1,-,CASSRTGLNTEAFF,TGTGCCAGCAGTAGGACAGGTCTGAACACTGAAGCTTTCTTT
TRBV5-8,TRBJ2-2,TRBD2,-,CASSRVTTSGYTGELFF,TGTGCCAGCAGCCGGGTCACGACTAGCGGATACACCGGGGAGCTGTTTTTT
TRBV19,TRBJ2-2,TRBD2,-,CASSKAGGTGELFF,TGTGCCAGTAGCAAAGCGGGGGGCACCGGGGAGCTGTTTTTT